Listed here are 21 T cell receptor beta chains from one sample, sequenced in a study of vaccination and CD4 T cells after COVID-19. These receptors' antigens are unknown. Regarding treatment: roughly 11-day PBMC culture with coronavirus spike peptide pools or control peptides (ViraFEST assay). The Oncomine TCR Beta short-read assay was applied to DNA of cultured CD4+ T cells. TCRdb fed the PCR reads into MiXCR, producing one record per CDR3 protein. The sample lists about 16,000 distinct CDR3 sequences, roughly 54% occurring once. The input for sequencing was CD4+ T cells from blood, cultured in vitro, taken before SARS-CoV-2 vaccination. The receptors shown here come from a human donor who had recovered from COVID-19.

The chain recombines TRBV6-2 or TRBV6-3 with TRBJ2-1; 9 bases fit TRBD2. V gave up 5 bases and J gave up 2 bases; unmatched junction bases: 4. Germline CDR1 is MNHEY and CDR2 is SVGEGT. CDR3 size: 15 residues. The CDR3 sequence is CASSRTSETYNEQFF. The DNA for the CDR3 is TGTGCCAGCAGTAGGACTAGCGAGACCTACAATGAGCAGTTCTTC.

This clonotype was recorded a few times. The V and J genes are TRBV4-2 and TRBJ2-5; D not certain. This CDR3 has 13 residues. Germline lookup yields CDR1 LGHNA and CDR2 YNFKEQ. V shed 3 bases and J shed 5 bases, with 10 bases lying between them. CDR3 DNA: TGTGCCAGCAGCCAGGCCCCTTTTGAGACCCAGTACTTC. It codes for CASSQAPFETQYF.

The chain combines TRBV30 with TRBJ1-2; D not resolved. The CDR3 extends over 11 amino acids. Germline CDR1 is GTSNPN and CDR2 is SVGIG (reference sequence). V lost 4 bases and J 2 bases, leaving 5 bases between the germline ends. CDR3 region: CAWKTNYGYTF. For the CDR3, the DNA is TGTGCCTGGAAAACGAACTATGGCTACACCTTC. Based on the CDR3 plus reference TRBV30 and TRBJ1-2, the full variable domain is SQTIHQWPATLVQPVGSPLSLECTVEGTSNPNLYWYRQAAGRGLQLLFYSVGIGQISSEVPQNLSASRPQDRQFILSSKKLLLSDSGFYLCAWKTNYGYTFGSGTRLTVV.

This CDR3 reads CSAREGVGGGYTF. As DNA, the CDR3 is TGCAGTGCTAGAGAAGGGGTTGGGGGTGGCTACACCTTC. The chain recombines TRBV20-1 with TRBJ1-2; D might be TRBD1 (5 bases). Germline-derived CDR1 and CDR2 are DFQATT and SNEGSKA (reference sequence). This CDR3 is built from 13 residues. Trimming stripped 0 bases from V and 7 bases from J, with 12 bases between.

This clonotype was counted only a few times. The genes are TRBV5-1 and TRBJ2-2; a possible D gene is TRBD1 (6 bases). Germline V lookup: CDR1 SGHRS, CDR2 YFSETQ. V was clipped by 4 bases and J by 2 bases, with 15 bases between them. The CDR3 sequence is 16 residues long. The CDR3 coding sequence is TGCGCCAGCAGCCGGACCGGACAGCCAAACACCGGGGAGCTGTTTTTT. It codes for CASSRTGQPNTGELFF.

This clonotype has a handful of counts. The chain couples TRBV20-1 to TRBJ2-2, with D possibly TRBD2 on 6 matching bases. The CDR3 is 14 residues long. The V end lost 1 base, the J end lost 1 base, and 7 bases lay between the germline ends. Germline assignment: CDR1 DFQATT and CDR2 SNEGSKA (reference sequence). DNA of the CDR3: TGCAGTGCTAGAGTGGAGGGGAACACCGGGGAGCTGTTTTTT. Residues: CSARVEGNTGELFF.

This clonotype was seen a few times. The chain has TRBV6-2 or TRBV6-3 and TRBJ1-5; 9 bases agree with TRBD1. Germline V lookup: CDR1 MNHEY, CDR2 SVGEGT. The CDR3 covers 16 residues. The J segment lost 0 bases and the V segment lost 6 bases, leaving 6 bases of the junction unmatched. The DNA of the CDR3 is TGTGCCAGCAGCCGAACAGGGGGCTATAGCAATCAGCCCCAGCATTTT. It encodes CASSRTGGYSNQPQHF.

The V call is TRBV6-1, the J call TRBJ2-7, with 13 nucleotides matching TRBD2. Germline loops: CDR1 MNHNS, CDR2 SASEGT. With V trimmed by 7 bases and J by 7 bases, 10 bases remained unmatched. The CDR3 totals 15 residues. The CDR3 loop is CASMDGLAGVGEQYF. CDR3 in DNA: TGTGCCAGCATGGACGGACTAGCGGGAGTTGGAGAGCAGTACTTC.

The count of this clonotype is one. The rearrangement links TRBV4-1 to TRBJ1-2, with D unresolved. Per the germline V gene, CDR1 is MGHRA and CDR2 is YSYEKL. The CDR3 has 14 amino acids. The V and J ends lost 1 base and 2 bases respectively, with 8 bases between them. The CDR3 is CASSQGRLNYGYTF. The CDR3 DNA reads TGCGCCAGCAGCCAAGGCAGGCTCAACTATGGCTACACCTTC.

The chain employs TRBV11-2 and TRBJ2-7, with 10 bases fitting TRBD2. The germline V gene has CDR1 SGHAT and CDR2 FQNNGV. V was clipped by 2 bases and J by 3 bases; unmatched bases: 7. The CDR3 loop spans 16 amino acids. In nucleotides, the CDR3 is TGTGCCAGCAGCTTACTAGCGGGAGAGGGGGGCTACGAGCAGTACTTC. It encodes CASSLLAGEGGYEQYF.

This clonotype showed up just a few times. This chain joins TRBV6-2 or TRBV6-3 and TRBJ2-2; 13 positions match TRBD2. The CDR3 extends over 15 amino acids. Germline V gene lookup returns CDR1 MNHEY and CDR2 SVGEGT. The V segment lost 6 bases and the J segment 6 bases; nucleotides outside the gene matches: 4. DNA for the CDR3: TGTGCCAGCAGGCGACTAGCGGGAGGCTCCGGGGAGCTGTTTTTT. This gives the protein CASRRLAGGSGELFF.

V gene TRBV14 combines with J gene TRBJ2-7; 9 bases map to TRBD2. There are 17 residues in the CDR3. The germline V gene has CDR1 SGHDN and CDR2 FVKESK. Trimming took 1 base from V and 4 from J; bases not matched to a gene: 11. For the CDR3, the DNA is TGTGCCAGCAGCCAAGTGTCGACGGTAGCGGGAGCTTACGAGCAGTACTTC. Translated, it gives CASSQVSTVAGAYEQYF.

This clonotype was seen a few times. The chain is built from TRBV20-1 and TRBJ2-2; 11 nucleotides line up with TRBD2. The ends lost 0 bases at V and 4 bases at J; junction bases unmatched: 4. CDR3 length: 16 amino acids. CDR1 and CDR2 from the germline V gene are DFQATT and SNEGSKA (reference sequence). The CDR3 nucleotides are TGCAGTGCTAGAGACGGGACTAGCGGATCCACCGGGGAGCTGTTTTTT. The encoded protein is CSARDGTSGSTGELFF.

CDR3 sequence reads: CASSRDGYSGANVLTF. The CDR3 nucleotides read TGTGCCAGCAGCCGGGACGGTTATTCTGGGGCCAACGTCCTGACTTTC. The chain recombines TRBV7-3 with TRBJ2-6; the D gene could be TRBD1 or TRBD2 (5 bases each). V was shortened by 5 bases and J by 1 base, with 12 bases between the two germline ends. CDR3 length equals 16 residues. Germline CDR1 is SGHTA and CDR2 is FQGTGA.

The chain links TRBV5-1 to TRBJ2-7, with 9 bases matching TRBD2. The CDR3 is made up of 15 amino acids. CDR1 is SGHRS and CDR2 is YFSETQ in the germline V gene. J was trimmed by 4 bases and V by 4 bases; bases with no gene match: 9. CDR3 protein: CASSLSDSGSYEQYF. CDR3 nucleotide sequence: TGCGCCAGCAGCCTGAGTGATAGCGGGAGTTACGAGCAGTACTTC.

The V gene is TRBV2, the J gene TRBJ2-1, with a tentative D call TRBD1 (6 bases). Trimming took off 5 bases at V and 1 base at J, with 12 bases between the two ends. Germline V gene sequence: CDR1 SNHLY, CDR2 FYNNEI. This CDR3 comprises 15 residues. CDR3 sequence: CASSRTGLSYNEQFF. The CDR3 DNA reads as TGTGCCAGCAGTAGAACAGGGTTATCCTACAATGAGCAGTTCTTC. Complete variable domain (other parts from reference TRBV2 and TRBJ2-1): EPEVTQTPSHQVTQMGQEVILRCVPISNHLYFYWYRQILGQKVEFLVSFYNNEISEKSEIFDDQFSVERPDGSNFTLKIRSTKLEDSAMYFCASSRTGLSYNEQFFGPGTRLTVL.

This clonotype was recorded a few times. The gene calls are TRBV7-2 and TRBJ1-2; D unresolved. Germline-derived CDR1 and CDR2 are SGHTA and FQGNSA. The length of the CDR3 is 13 residues. Deletions cut 3 bases from V and 3 bases from J, with 8 bases between. The CDR3 DNA is TGTGCCAGCAGCTTTGGGGTTTACTATGGCTACACCTTC. Encoded protein: CASSFGVYYGYTF. Full variable domain (outside the CDR3, taken from reference TRBV7-2 and TRBJ1-2): GAGVSQSPSNKVTEKGKDVELRCDPISGHTALYWYRQSLGQGLEFLIYFQGNSAPDKSGLPSDRFSAERTGGSVSTLTIQRTQQEDSAVYLCASSFGVYYGYTFGSGTRLTVV.

The chain couples TRBV20-1 to TRBJ2-5, with a possible D match to TRBD1 (5 bases). Trimming cost V 0 bases and J 3 bases, with 17 bases left between them. The germline V gene encodes CDR1 DFQATT and CDR2 SNEGSKA (reference sequence). This CDR3 has 16 amino acids. The CDR3 sequence is CSARDPTGAPEETQYF. The CDR3 DNA follows: TGCAGTGCTAGAGATCCTACAGGAGCCCCCGAAGAGACCCAGTACTTC.

The chain has TRBV24-1 and TRBJ2-3; 9 bases are shared with TRBD2. Trimming at V came to 6 bases and at J to 2 bases, leaving 11 bases not matched to a gene. The CDR3 is 17 amino acids. Germline V gene sequence: CDR1 KGHDR, CDR2 SFDVKD. CDR3 loop: CATSQPGRTSATDTQYF. Written as DNA, the CDR3 is TGTGCCACCAGTCAACCCGGGAGGACTAGCGCCACAGATACGCAGTATTTT.

The table lists this clonotype with a count of one. The V and J genes are TRBV28 and TRBJ2-7; D possibly corresponds to TRBD2 (6 bases). Germline CDR1 MDHEN, CDR2 SYDVKM. CDR3 length: 15 residues. Between the trimmed V and J ends, which lost 6 bases and 3 bases, there was a span of 18 bases. As DNA, the CDR3 is TGTGCCAGCAGACACGGTGGCGGGATGGGCTACGAGCAGTACTTC. As protein: CASRHGGGMGYEQYF.

The sample holds a few counts of this clonotype. This sequence joins TRBV20-1 and TRBJ1-1; 7 bases fit TRBD1. Germline values: CDR1 DFQATT, CDR2 SNEGSKA (reference sequence). The V gene end was trimmed by 7 bases and the J gene end by 4 bases; junction bases not matched to a gene: 12. This CDR3 is built from 14 residues. CDR3 sequence: CSGRAGGGSTEAFF. The DNA of the CDR3 is TGCAGTGGACGGGCAGGGGGAGGATCCACTGAAGCTTTCTTT.